This entry describes one T cell receptor (beta chain). This specimen belongs to a study of blood T cell repertoires in COVID-19. Study context: COVID-19 samples collected from the United States, Italy and Spain covered acute and convalescent phases. PBMCs, B-cell-depleted T cells, or T cells were the source of the cDNA or gDNA that made up the material.

Per the germline V gene, CDR1 is SNHLY and CDR2 is FYNNEI. The CDR3 is 15 residues long. V lost 6 bases to trimming and J lost 3 bases, with 16 bases between them. TCRdb's copy holds only in-frame clones and misses some; the assay was immunoSEQ multiplex PCR. The table has some 460,000 clones, roughly 91% seen once. The gene calls are TRBV2 and TRBJ2-3; D remains ambiguous. The source is a woman aged 25-40 years with acute or convalescent COVID-19. Specimen: peripheral blood. The CDR3 DNA sequence: TGTGCCAGCAGAGCCAATACTGAACGGACAGATACGCAGTATTTT. The encoded protein is CASRANTERTDTQYF.